One sample yielded the 26 T cell receptor beta chains listed below, sequenced in a study of T-cell reconstitution after alpha-beta-depleted transplantation in children. A TCRbeta library incorporating unique molecular identifiers was prepared. Each CDR3 protein is one row after TCRdb ran MiXCR on the PCR reads. The table shows about 980,000 distinct CDR3 sequences, with about 29% occurring only once. The input for sequencing was PBMCs, mostly from graft donor cells, taken 360 days after TCRalphabeta/CD19-depleted stem cell transplant. These receptors came from a boy younger than two who had a stem cell transplant for SCID, so the T cells may come from the graft donor.

This clonotype has ten or more counts. V usage is TRBV5-1 and J usage is TRBJ1-1; D possibly corresponds to TRBD1 (6 bases). The V gene lost 4 bases and the J gene lost 0 bases, with 10 bases spanning the gap. CDR1 and CDR2 (germline): SGHRS, YFSETQ. The CDR3 spans 14 residues. This CDR3 is CASSPGQMNTEAFF. The DNA for the CDR3 is TGCGCCAGCAGCCCCGGACAGATGAACACTGAAGCTTTCTTT.

This clonotype was detected only once. V and J are TRBV12-3 or TRBV12-4 and TRBJ1-5; no firm D call. Deletions cut 3 bases from V and 7 bases from J, with 10 bases between. The CDR3 extends over 13 amino acids. Written as DNA, the CDR3 is TGTGCCAGCAGTTTCTATCTGGGGCAGCCCCAGCATTTT. Translation gives CASSFYLGQPQHF.

This clonotype was observed a few times. This chain uses TRBV19 with TRBJ1-1; unclear D gene. Germline V gene lookup returns CDR1 LNHDA and CDR2 SQIVND (reference sequence). The V end lost 1 base, the J end lost 7 bases, and 7 bases lay between the germline ends. The CDR3 contains 12 residues. The CDR3 region is CASSIVSSEAFF. CDR3 in DNA: TGTGCCAGTAGTATAGTATCAAGTGAAGCTTTCTTT.

The table lists this clonotype with a few counts. This sequence joins TRBV6-5 and TRBJ1-5; tentative D call: TRBD1 (5 bases). CDR3 size: 14 residues. The germline CDR1 and CDR2 sequences are MNHEY and SVGAGI. V was pared by 2 bases and J by 3 bases, with 8 bases between. CDR3 sequence reads: CASSYATDNQPQHF. CDR3 bases: TGTGCCAGCAGTTACGCGACAGACAATCAGCCCCAGCATTTT.

This clonotype was picked up a small number of times. This sequence joins TRBV10-3 and TRBJ2-3; no definite D call. The CDR3 is made up of 15 amino acids. CDR1 is ENHRY, CDR2 SYGVKD, per germline. The V and J ends lost 2 bases and 1 base respectively, with 10 bases between them. CDR3 in DNA: TGTGCCATCAGTGAGGGGCTAAGCCGCACAGATACGCAGTATTTT. The encoded protein is CAISEGLSRTDTQYF.

The rearrangement joins TRBV12-3 or TRBV12-4 to TRBJ2-3, with D maybe TRBD2 (5 bases). Trimming shortened V by 6 bases and J by 5 bases, and 6 bases separated the two germline ends. CDR3 size: 11 residues. The CDR3 sequence is CASRRVDTQYF. The CDR3 DNA reads as TGTGCCAGCAGGCGGGTAGATACGCAGTATTTT.

This clonotype was detected a few times. V gene TRBV3-1 combines with J gene TRBJ1-1; weak D call: TRBD1 (5 bases). From germline, CDR1 is LGHDT and CDR2 YNNKEL (reference sequence). Trimming removed 8 bases at V and 0 bases at J, with 25 bases between. This CDR3 spans 18 amino acids. CDR3 loop: CASHRSRAEQPMNTEAFF. The DNA for the CDR3 is TGTGCCAGCCACCGGAGCAGGGCCGAACAACCGATGAACACTGAAGCTTTCTTT.

This clonotype was seen only once. At one of its ends the junction is not consistent with the germline gene, which may arise from a read error. The gene calls are TRBV27 and TRBJ1-5; 8 bases agree with TRBD1. CDR1 MNHEY and CDR2 SMNVEV come from the germline V gene (reference sequence). The CDR3 length is 16 residues. In DNA, the CDR3 is TGTGCCAGCAGCCCCCTATACAGGGGGATCAATCAGCCCCAGCGTTTT. Protein product: CASSPLYRGINQPQRF.

The CDR3 here is CSAAPGQGNTEAFF. CDR3 DNA: TGCAGTGCTGCCCCGGGACAGGGTAACACTGAAGCTTTCTTT. The V call is TRBV20-1, the J call TRBJ1-1, with 9 bases matching TRBD1. The CDR3 is 14 amino acids. V shed 5 bases, J shed 2 bases, and the junction held 6 bases outside the gene matches. From germline, CDR1 is DFQATT and CDR2 SNEGSKA (reference sequence).

The chain has TRBV15 and TRBJ2-2; no clear D gene. This CDR3 region has 16 residues. Germline V CDR1 and CDR2: LNHNV, YYDKDF (reference sequence). V was cut by 0 bases and J by 5 bases, with 13 bases left in between. In nucleotides, the CDR3 is TGTGCCACCAGCAGAGATCAGGCTAGTGCGACCGGGGAGCTGTTTTTT. Translating gives CATSRDQASATGELFF.

The rearrangement joins TRBV5-4 to TRBJ2-6; 7 bases match TRBD1. This CDR3 region has 18 residues. Germline V lookup: CDR1 SGHNT, CDR2 YYREEE (reference sequence). V was clipped by 4 bases and J by 0 bases; unmatched bases: 10. The CDR3 nucleotides read TGTGCCAGCAGCATACAGGGGAGAGCCCCCTCTGGGGCCAACGTCCTGACTTTC. Translated: CASSIQGRAPSGANVLTF. The full variable domain, rest sourced from reference TRBV5-4 and TRBJ2-6, is ETGVTQSPTHLIKTRGQQVTLRCSSQSGHNTVSWYQQALGQGPQFIFQYYREEENGRGNFPPRFSGLQFPNYSSELNVNALELDDSALYLCASSIQGRAPSGANVLTFGAGSRLTVL.

The chain has TRBV6-2 or TRBV6-3 and TRBJ1-1; D is undetermined. V was pared by 3 bases and J by 0 bases, with 11 bases between. Germline V gene sequence: CDR1 MNHEY, CDR2 SVGEGT. The CDR3 length is 15 residues. The CDR3 DNA reads TGTGCCAGCAGTTATGCGACGCGGGTGAACACTGAAGCTTTCTTT. It specifies CASSYATRVNTEAFF.

The V call is TRBV7-2, the J call TRBJ2-3, with no clear D. Between the trimmed V and J ends, which lost 5 bases and 3 bases, there was a span of 18 bases. The CDR3 has 16 amino acids. Germline values: CDR1 SGHTA, CDR2 FQGNSA. CDR3 coding DNA: TGTGCCAGCAGCCCCGTTAACCCTCAATCGACAGATACGCAGTATTTT. This encodes CASSPVNPQSTDTQYF.

The chain has TRBV27 and TRBJ2-3; D is uncertain. CDR1 is MNHEY, CDR2 SMNVEV, per germline (reference sequence). V dropped 6 bases and J dropped 0 bases, with 16 bases sitting between them. The CDR3 length is 16 residues. The CDR3 loop reads CASRSGALTSTDTQYF. The CDR3 bases are TGTGCCAGCAGGTCGGGTGCTCTAACCAGCACAGATACGCAGTATTTT.

This clonotype was detected a few times. The V gene is TRBV28, the J gene TRBJ2-1; no firm D call. Germline V gene data show CDR1 as MDHEN and CDR2 as SYDVKM. Trimming took 5 bases from V and 3 from J, leaving 14 bases between them. This CDR3 has 15 amino acids. The CDR3 protein is CASSPIWQNYNEQFF. The CDR3 bases are TGTGCCAGCAGTCCCATTTGGCAGAACTACAATGAGCAGTTCTTC.

This clonotype showed up just a few times. V usage is TRBV29-1 and J usage is TRBJ1-1; 7 nucleotides match TRBD1. The germline gives CDR1 SQVTM, CDR2 ANQGSEA. J was trimmed by 8 bases and V by 4 bases; bases with no gene match: 4. This CDR3 has 11 residues. CDR3 coding DNA: TGCAGCGTTGGGAGGGACAGAGAAGCTTTCTTT. Residues: CSVGRDREAFF.

This clonotype was counted a few times. V gene TRBV4-1 combines with J gene TRBJ1-2, with D possibly being TRBD1 (5 bases). The V gene lost 0 bases and the J gene lost 5 bases, with 16 bases spanning the gap. The CDR3 consists of 16 residues. The V gene's germline CDR1 is MGHRA and CDR2 YSYEKL. The DNA of the CDR3 is TGCGCCAGCAGCCAAGAGGGGCGGACGGTCCTTTATGGCTACACCTTC. Amino acids: CASSQEGRTVLYGYTF.

The chain has TRBV10-1 and TRBJ2-1, with D possibly TRBD1 on 6 matching bases. The V end was cut by 11 bases, the J end by 8 bases, with 19 bases between. From germline, CDR1 is WNHNN and CDR2 SYGVQD (reference sequence). There are 13 residues in the CDR3. The CDR3 DNA reads TGCGCCTGCCCGGGACACGGTGGGCATGAGCAGTTCTTC. The encoded protein is CACPGHGGHEQFF.

The table lists this clonotype with a few counts. This chain uses TRBV9 with TRBJ2-7; 10 bases are shared with TRBD2. The V gene's germline CDR1 is SGDLS and CDR2 YYNGEE. This CDR3 region has 14 residues. The junction had 8 bases not matched to a gene; V was cut back by 4 bases and J by 7 bases. CDR3 sequence (DNA): TGTGCCAGCAGCCAGCTAGCGGGGGATGGGGAGCAGTACTTC. It is translated as CASSQLAGDGEQYF.

The chain is built from TRBV27 and TRBJ2-1; 8 bases are a match to TRBD2. Germline trimming cut 2 bases from V and 8 bases from J; bases unmatched to any gene: 8. Germline loops: CDR1 MNHEY, CDR2 SMNVEV (reference sequence). The CDR3 sequence is 15 residues long. CDR3 sequence (DNA): TGTGCCAGCAGTTTACGGACTAGCCTCTTAGATGAGCAGTTCTTC. As protein: CASSLRTSLLDEQFF.

The chain couples TRBV13 to TRBJ2-1, with D hard to call. Between the trimmed V and J ends, which lost 3 bases and 8 bases, there was a span of 8 bases. Germline V gene lookup returns CDR1 PRHDT and CDR2 FYEKMQ (reference sequence). The CDR3 contains 12 residues. The chain's CDR3 is CASSFLGYEQFF. CDR3 in DNA: TGTGCCAGCAGCTTCCTGGGGTATGAGCAGTTCTTC.

The chain links TRBV15 to TRBJ2-5, with TRBD2 matching 7 bases. Germline loops: CDR1 LNHNV, CDR2 YYDKDF (reference sequence). The CDR3 covers 14 residues. J gave up 5 bases and V 1 base, and 4 bases lay outside the gene matches. In DNA form, the CDR3 reads TGTGCCACCAGCAGAGGGGGGGGTAGGGAGACCCAGTACTTC. Its translation is CATSRGGGRETQYF.

The chain employs TRBV15 and TRBJ2-1; 7 bases are a match to TRBD1. The V gene end was trimmed by 4 bases and the J gene end by 2 bases; junction bases not matched to a gene: 11. The CDR3 is 17 amino acids. Germline assignment: CDR1 LNHNV and CDR2 YYDKDF (reference sequence). CDR3: CATSTLAPGQTYNEQFF. CDR3 nucleotide sequence: TGTGCCACCAGCACCCTCGCCCCGGGACAGACCTACAATGAGCAGTTCTTC.

The chain links TRBV7-9 to TRBJ1-1; maybe TRBD1 (5 bases). CDR1 is SEHNR and CDR2 is FQNEAQ in the germline V gene (reference sequence). The CDR3 consists of 14 residues. The ends were cut back, 2 bases at V and 1 base at J, with 8 bases in the middle. CDR3 nucleotide sequence: TGTGCCAGCAGCTTAACGGACAAGAACACTGAAGCTTTCTTT. Translating it yields CASSLTDKNTEAFF.

The rearrangement links TRBV10-3 to TRBJ2-3; either TRBD1 or TRBD2 may supply D (7 bases each). The CDR3 runs 20 residues. Trimming left V 3 bases short and J 0 bases short, with 25 bases between. The germline V gene encodes CDR1 ENHRY and CDR2 SYGVKD. CDR3 protein: CAISDFRTQRGQTSTDTQYF. The CDR3, as DNA: TGTGCCATCAGTGATTTTAGGACCCAGCGGGGACAGACTAGCACAGATACGCAGTATTTT.

The rearrangement joins TRBV29-1 to TRBJ1-1; D uncertain. The germline V and J ends were trimmed by 6 bases and 1 base, with 15 bases remaining between them. The germline gives CDR1 SQVTM, CDR2 ANQGSEA. The CDR3 sequence is 14 residues long. The CDR3 nucleotides read TGCAGCGTGCCTAAGGGAGGAGCGAACACTGAAGCTTTCTTT. As protein: CSVPKGGANTEAFF.